These T cell receptor beta chains were read from a single sample in a study of radiation and T cells in renal cell carcinoma. Clones were read by immunoSEQ multiplex PCR, and TCRdb kept only the in-frame ones, dropping some. Seen here are some 120,000 clones, 88% observed once, and the top ten hold 5.8%. The sample was blood, taken from a patient whose treatment included radiotherapy and nephrectomy. Receptors were obtained from a woman in her sixties or seventies with renal cell carcinoma. CDR3s include the opening cysteine and the closing phenylalanine or tryptophan. D genes are given only for firm matches. Clone size is given for some rows only: seen once, a few or many times, or a class if the clone is expanded.

>NA|NA|TRBV11-3|TRBJ2-7
TGTGCCAGCAGCCCTCGAACGGGGGAGCAGTACTTC
CASSPRTGEQYF
>TRBD1|NA|TRBV14|TRBJ2-3
TGTGCCAGCAGCCCCCGGGACAGGGCTCGCACAGATACGCAGTATTTT
CASSPRDRARTDTQYF
>NA|NA|TRBV4-1|TRBJ2-6
TGCGCCAGCAGCCAATGGCCGAGGAGGGATGGAACCGGGGCCAACGTCCTGACTTTC
CASSQWPRRDGTGANVLTF
>TRBD2|NA|TRBV5-1|TRBJ2-3
TGCGCCAGCCGCCTCCTAGCGGGGGGCACAGATACGCAGTATTTT
CASRLLAGGTDTQYF
>NA|NA|TRBV7-2|TRBJ1-5
TGTGCCAGCAGCTTAGTTCAGGAAAGGAGCAATCAGCCCCAGCATTTT
CASSLVQERSNQPQHF
>NA|NA|TRBV5-1|TRBJ1-3
TGCGCCAGCAGCCCCGGACAGAACGGAAACACCATATATTTT
CASSPGQNGNTIYF
>TRBD1|NA|TRBV10-2|TRBJ2-5
TGCGCCAGCAGCCAGACAGGGAGAGGAGAGACCCAGTACTTC
CASSQTGRGETQYF
>TRBD1|NA|TRBV5-4|TRBJ2-2
TGTGCCAGCAGCTTGGGCGGGACAGGGCCCGGGGAGCTGTTTTTT
CASSLGGTGPGELFF
>NA|once|TRBV7-2|TRBJ1-6
TGTGCCAGCAGCCCCCCTCGGGGTAGCAATTCACCCCTCCACTTT
CASSPPRGSNSPLHF
>NA|NA|TRBV9|TRBJ2-5
TGTGCCAGCAGCGTAGGACAGCAAGAGACCCAGTACTTC
CASSVGQQETQYF
>TRBD1|NA|TRBV23-1|TRBJ1-3
TGCGCCAGCAGTCCTACCGACAGGGCATGGTCTGGAAACACCATATATTTT
CASSPTDRAWSGNTIYF
>NA|NA|TRBV18|TRBJ1-4
TGTGCCAGCTCACGCCCGGGGTCCGCAACTAATGAAAAACTGTTTTTT
CASSRPGSATNEKLFF
>TRBD1|NA|TRBV6-4|TRBJ2-7
TGTGCCAGCAGCCCGGGACAGGGGGCGAACGAGCAGTACTTC
CASSPGQGANEQYF
>NA|NA|TRBV6-5|TRBJ1-2
TGTGCCAGCAGCAATCTCGGTTCCTATGGCTACACCTTC
CASSNLGSYGYTF
>TRBD1|NA|TRBV11-2|TRBJ1-1
TGTGCCAGCAGCTCAGGGGGAACTGAAGCTTTCTTT
CASSSGGTEAFF
>TRBD1|NA|TRBV6-6|TRBJ1-4
TGTGCCAGCAGTGAGACACAGGGGGCGCCTAAACTGTTTTTT
CASSETQGAPKLFF
>TRBD2|NA|TRBV5-4|TRBJ2-3
TGTGCCAGCAGCTTGTGGCTAGCGGGGGATACGCAGTATTTT
CASSLWLAGDTQYF
>NA|NA|TRBV5-1|TRBJ1-1
TGCGCCAGCAGCTCAGGGGCGCGGGGGACTGAAGCTTTCTTT
CASSSGARGTEAFF
>NA|NA|TRBV5-5|TRBJ1-6
TGTGCCAGCAGCTTTCCGGGACAATCCAAATCACCCCTCCACTTT
CASSFPGQSKSPLHF
>TRBD2|NA|TRBV19|TRBJ2-3
TGTGCCAGTAGTCCGGGGACTAGGAGCACAGATACGCAGTATTTT
CASSPGTRSTDTQYF
>TRBD1|once|TRBV11-2|TRBJ2-7
TGTGCCAGCAGCATGGGACAGACCTACGAGCAGTACTTC
CASSMGQTYEQYF
>NA|NA|TRBV7-6|TRBJ1-2
TGTGCCAGCAGCCTAGCGGGGAATAACGAACCTCTTAACTATGGCTACACCTTC
CASSLAGNNEPLNYGYTF
>TRBD2|NA|TRBV4-2|TRBJ2-7
TGTGCCAGCAGCCACGATCTTGCGGGTACTAGCGGGGGCGCCTCCTACGAGCAGTACTTC
CASSHDLAGTSGGASYEQYF
>NA|NA|TRBV27|TRBJ2-7
TGTGCCAGCAGTATATTGGGGGGAATTCGGAGCTACGAGCAGTACTTC
CASSILGGIRSYEQYF
>NA|NA|TRBV18|TRBJ2-7
TGTGCCAGCTCACCGAAATACGAGCAGTACTTC
CASSPKYEQYF
>TRBD2|few|TRBV5-1|TRBJ2-3
TGCGCCAGCAGCTTGGATCGGGGAGGGGCAGATACGCAGTATTTT
CASSLDRGGADTQYF
>NA|NA|TRBV5-1|TRBJ2-6
TGCGCCAGGAGACTTGAGGTAGGCTCTGGGGCCAACGTCCTGACTTTC
CARRLEVGSGANVLTF
>TRBD2|once|TRBV30|TRBJ2-3
TGTGCCTGTCCCCGGGCTAGCGGGGGAGATACGCAGTATTTT
CACPRASGGDTQYF
>NA|NA|TRBV28|TRBJ1-1
TGTGCCAGCAGCCCCCTAAGTTGGGTGAACACTGAAGCTTTCTTT
CASSPLSWVNTEAFF
>NA|NA|TRBV28|TRBJ1-1
TGTGCCAGCAGTTTTGGGGGGGCTGGCACTGAAGCTTTCTTT
CASSFGGAGTEAFF
>NA|NA|TRBV19|TRBJ2-5
TGTGCCAGTAGTATAGGTCGGGGGTGGCAAGAGACCCAGTACTTC
CASSIGRGWQETQYF
>NA|NA|TRBV5-1|TRBJ2-7
TGCGCCAGCAGCTTGGGTCCAGGGTCCGACGAGCAGTACTTC
CASSLGPGSDEQYF
>NA|NA|TRBV30|TRBJ1-2
TGTGCCTGGAGGGCGCCGGGACTGAAAAACTATGGCTACACCTTC
CAWRAPGLKNYGYTF
>TRBD2|once|TRBV5-1|TRBJ2-7
TGCGCCAGCAGCTCGGGACTAGCGGGCCTCTACGAGCAGTACTTC
CASSSGLAGLYEQYF
>NA|once|TRBV5-1|TRBJ2-6
TGCGCCAGCAGCTCGGGTGGACAGCCTATCTCTGGGGCCAACGTCCTGACTTTC
CASSSGGQPISGANVLTF
>TRBD1|NA|TRBV5-4|TRBJ1-1
TGTGCCAGCAGCGACCCGGACAGGAGGAACACTGAAGCTTTCTTT
CASSDPDRRNTEAFF
>NA|NA|TRBV19|TRBJ2-1
TGTGCCAGTAGTTCCCCGGGCACTAATGAGCAGTTCTTC
CASSSPGTNEQFF
>NA|NA|TRBV9|TRBJ2-1
TGTGCCAGCAGCACCACGGCGGCCGGAAGCTCCTACAATGAGCAGTTCTTC
CASSTTAAGSSYNEQFF
>NA|NA|TRBV11-2|TRBJ1-4
TGTGCCAGCAGCTTAGGGGTATCAGGAGAGAATGAAAAACTGTTTTTT
CASSLGVSGENEKLFF
>NA|NA|TRBV10-3|TRBJ1-2
TGTGCCATCAGTGATGGACCCTCCTATGGCTACACCTTC
CAISDGPSYGYTF
>TRBD2|NA|TRBV5-4|TRBJ2-3
TGTGCCAGCAGCCTAGCGGGGGGCAGCACAGATACGCAGTATTTT
CASSLAGGSTDTQYF
>NA|once|TRBV7-3|TRBJ1-6
TGTGCCAGCAGCAAAGCGGGATCGGGTTCACCCCTCCACTTT
CASSKAGSGSPLHF
>TRBD1|NA|TRBV27|TRBJ1-5
TGTGCCAGCAGTTTTGAGGGGGCAGGCAATCAGCCCCAGCATTTT
CASSFEGAGNQPQHF